These 4 T cell receptor beta chains were sequenced from one sample in a study of CDR3 diversity in severe acne. TCRdb reprocessed the PCR reads via MiXCR and lists one record per CDR3 protein. This table has over 70,000 distinct CDR3 sequences, around 53% appearing once. Material for sequencing was blood. The receptors derive from a male donor in good health, without acne.

Ten or more counts support this clonotype. This rearrangement joins TRBV25-1 to TRBJ1-4, with a possible D match to TRBD1 (5 bases). The CDR3 has 13 amino acids. V dropped 3 bases and J dropped 10 bases, with 12 bases sitting between them. The germline CDR1 and CDR2 sequences are MGHDK and SYGVNS. The CDR3 sequence is CASSEQGEGKLFF. The CDR3 DNA reads as TGTGCCAGCAGTGAGCAGGGCGAAGGAAAACTGTTTTTT.

Of note for this clonotype: No DNA is shown, since the ends of the CDR3 on it are uncertain; the CDR3 is the one TCRdb lists. The rearrangement links TRBV11-3 to TRBJ2-1; the D call in the table, TRBD1, was not verified against the DNA. With termini counted, the CDR3 has 22 amino acids. CDR1 SGHNT and CDR2 YENEEA come from the germline V gene. The CDR3 reads CASSFYICSAPPGQGYYNEQFF.

A single count supports this clonotype. It is unclear where the CDR3 begins or ends on the DNA, so no DNA is shown, and the CDR3 is as TCRdb lists it. The V gene is TRBV7-3, the J gene TRBJ1-5; TRBD1 is taken as the D call from the table, unchecked against the DNA. Germline V gene data show CDR1 as SGHTA and CDR2 as FQGTGA. The CDR3 spans 21 residues, counting both ends. CDR3: CASRRAGGGEKLFFGSGTQHF.

On this clonotype: The missing conserved phenylalanine or tryptophan at the end of this CDR3 makes a read error likely. The rearrangement joins TRBV28 to TRBJ2-3; D is possibly TRBD1 (6 bases). The J call may be wrong; the DNA end is better matched by TRBJ1-5. CDR1 MDHEN and CDR2 SYDVKM come from the germline V gene. This CDR3 has 20 amino acids. The CDR3 sequence is CASSLYPSGGAMDLTDTQHL. The CDR3, as DNA: TGTGCCAGCAGTTTATACCCTAGCGGGGGGGCCATGGACCTCACAGATACGCAGCATCTT.